This T cell receptor (beta chain) was recovered during a study of blood T cell repertoires in COVID-19. About the study: The United States, Italy and Spain were the sources of the acute and convalescent COVID-19 samples. PBMCs, B-cell-depleted T cells, or T cells were the source of the cDNA or gDNA that made up the material.

Enrollment of patients from Seattle took place during active infection, with longitudinal follow-up. The V gene lost 7 bases and the J gene lost 7 bases, with 14 bases spanning the gap. Germline CDR1 is ENHRY and CDR2 is SYGVKD. The CDR3 loop spans 13 amino acids. Original methodology: Researchers report that nucleated cell counts were estimated from reference gene primer amplification. Clones were sequenced by immunoSEQ multiplex PCR, and TCRdb holds only the in-frame ones, with some missing. The V and J calls and clone size come from that table; D and trimming were worked out from the DNA. The top ten clones hold about 27% of a sample with about 52,000 clones, 81% of them seen once.

The sample taken for sequencing was peripheral blood. The source is a woman of 80 years or more with COVID-19, enrolled during active disease. The rearrangement joins TRBV10-3 to TRBJ2-1; tentatively, D is TRBD2 (6 bases). CDR3: CAITGDVGNEQFF. The CDR3 DNA follows: TGTGCCATCACGGGGGATGTCGGAAATGAGCAGTTCTTC.